Below, 5 T cell receptor beta chains from the same sample are listed, as sequenced in a study of control samples from healthy donors and cancer patients. Sequencing used immunoSEQ multiplex PCR; TCRdb keeps in-frame clones, though not all of them. The sample has some 90,000 clones; about 89% are singletons. The specimen was blood. The receptors shown here come from a woman between 55 and 75 years old in good health.

V usage is TRBV30 and J usage is TRBJ1-1; D is undetermined. V dropped 0 bases and J dropped 4 bases, with 6 bases sitting between them. The CDR3 is 12 amino acids. Per the germline V gene, CDR1 is GTSNPN and CDR2 is SVGIG (reference sequence). CDR3 nucleotides: TGTGCCTGGAGTGTAAGGGCCACTGAAGCTTTCTTT. Its translation: CAWSVRATEAFF. The variable domain in full, with the rest retrieved from reference TRBV30 and TRBJ1-1, is SQTIHQWPATLVQPVGSPLSLECTVEGTSNPNLYWYRQAAGRGLQLLFYSVGIGQISSEVPQNLSASRPQDRQFILSSKKLLLSDSGFYLCAWSVRATEAFFGQGTRLTVV.

V is TRBV19 and J is TRBJ1-1; 12 bases align to TRBD1. There are 18 residues in the CDR3. Germline CDR1 LNHDA, CDR2 SQIVND (reference sequence). The junction had 10 bases not matched to a gene; V was cut back by 5 bases and J by 0 bases. The CDR3 region has the DNA TGTGCCAGTAGTCCGGGGACAGGGGGCGCGTTGTTGAACACTGAAGCTTTCTTT. Protein product: CASSPGTGGALLNTEAFF. The variable domain in full, with the rest retrieved from reference TRBV19 and TRBJ1-1, is DGGITQSPKYLFRKEGQNVTLSCEQNLNHDAMYWYRQDPGQGLRLIYYSQIVNDFQKGDIAEGYSVSREKKESFPLTVTSAQKNPTAFYLCASSPGTGGALLNTEAFFGQGTRLTVV.

The V gene is TRBV29-1, the J gene TRBJ1-2; the D gene is possibly TRBD1 (6 bases). CDR1 SQVTM and CDR2 ANQGSEA come from the germline V gene. CDR3 size: 11 residues. The V and J ends lost 6 bases and 6 bases respectively, with 11 bases between them. CDR3 sequence (DNA): TGCAGCGTCGGGGGGCGGAATGGCTACACCTTC. Its translation is CSVGGRNGYTF.

The V and J genes are TRBV18 and TRBJ1-6, with no clear D. The CDR3 has 15 residues. Germline CDR1 is KGHSH and CDR2 is LQKENI. The V gene lost 6 bases and the J gene lost 6 bases, with 15 bases spanning the gap. The CDR3 sequence: CASSPFRSRNSPLHF. The CDR3, as DNA: TGTGCCAGCTCGCCATTCAGATCCCGTAATTCACCCCTCCACTTT.

This chain joins TRBV6-5 and TRBJ2-7; 8 positions agree with TRBD1. The V segment lost 8 bases and the J segment 3 bases; nucleotides outside the gene matches: 9. CDR3 length equals 14 residues. Germline V gene lookup returns CDR1 MNHEY and CDR2 SVGAGI. The CDR3 DNA reads TGTGCCAGCCGAAACAGGGGGTACTACTACGAGCAGTACTTC. Translation: CASRNRGYYYEQYF.